The 5 T cell receptor beta chains reported below all come from one sample, sequenced in a study of T cells in Graves' hyperthyroidism and ophthalmopathy. Amplified TCR beta CDR3 regions came from RNA transcripts. Using the HTBI primer set, a first-round RT-PCR was run on the TCR CDR3. TCRdb analysed the multiplex PCR reads with MiXCR anew, one entry per CDR3 protein. The sample records over 500,000 distinct CDR3 sequences, roughly 18% being singletons. What was sequenced was blood. All receptors come from a woman between 18 and 30 years old with Graves' ophthalmopathy.

The V call is TRBV4-2, the J call TRBJ2-5; weak D call: TRBD2 (5 bases). The germline V and J ends were trimmed by 0 bases and 10 bases, with 21 bases remaining between them. The CDR3 is 16 residues long. Germline V gene sequence: CDR1 LGHNA, CDR2 YNFKEQ. As DNA, the CDR3 is TGTGCCAGCAGCCAAGATGGTATGGGCGGTGAGCGGCTCCAGTACTTC. Its protein product is CASSQDGMGGERLQYF.

This clonotype was counted at least ten times. The chain employs TRBV28 and TRBJ2-7, with unresolved D. The CDR3 consists of 15 residues. Per germline, CDR1 MDHEN and CDR2 SYDVKM. The germline V and J ends were trimmed by 6 bases and 0 bases, with 15 bases remaining between them. CDR3 coding DNA: TGTGCCAGCAGCGGACCCGGGCCGAGCTCCTACGAGCAGTACTTC. This codes for CASSGPGPSSYEQYF.

This clonotype has a count of ten or more. The chain has TRBV6-6 and TRBJ2-5; TRBD2 matches 8 bases. Trimming removed 0 bases from V and 5 bases from J; junction bases left unmatched: 8. This CDR3 contains 16 residues. CDR1 is MNHNY, CDR2 SVGAGI, per germline (reference sequence). The CDR3 nucleotides read TGTGCCAGCAGTTACTCGAGTAGCGGGGTTGGGGAGACCCAGTACTTC. It specifies CASSYSSSGVGETQYF.

This chain links TRBV7-2 with TRBJ1-5; possibly TRBD1 for D (6 bases). The germline gives CDR1 SGHTA, CDR2 FQGNSA. The V gene lost 3 bases and the J gene lost 2 bases, with 11 bases spanning the gap. CDR3 length: 15 residues. The CDR3 loop is CASSFQGLGNQPQHF. The CDR3 DNA reads TGTGCCAGCAGCTTCCAGGGGTTAGGCAATCAGCCCCAGCATTTT.

This clonotype has only a few counts. The chain combines TRBV19 with TRBJ2-2, with D uncertain. V lost 0 bases and J 4 bases, leaving 3 bases between the germline ends. The CDR3 runs to 13 residues. Germline CDR1 and CDR2: LNHDA and SQIVND (reference sequence). The CDR3 sequence is CASSIESTGELFF. The CDR3 nucleotides read TGTGCCAGTAGTATAGAGAGCACCGGGGAGCTGTTTTTT.